Sequencing of this TCR beta chain was carried out in a study of identical twins (dated by TCRdb to the mid-2010s). For context, the study as a whole: TCR alpha and beta repertoires from monozygotic twins, unrelated adults of various ages and cord blood were deep-sequenced to test whether fetal clonotypes persist. Replicate twin experiments were performed at different times using different library preparation protocols to rule out contamination. Beyond this particular receptor, the publication reports: Out-of-frame TCR alpha sharing in monozygotic twins was systematically underestimated by recombination models, whereas sharing between unrelated individuals was in agreement with the recombination models. The excess sharing between twins in beta out-of-frame sequences was weaker because fewer shared sequences reduced the signal-to-noise ratio. Fewer insertions were carried by abundant cord blood beta clonotypes; a weaker similar trend was observed in young adult naive repertoires, while no such trend was observed in memory repertoires. Because the same donors could not be followed over many years, the conclusions depended on cross-sectional statistical analysis. Compared with coincidental sharing between unrelated individuals, an excess of low generation-probability sequences was observed among out-of-frame TCR alpha sequences shared between twins. Invariant T cells such as MAIT and iNKT could partly confound zero-insertion analyses, though diverse VJ usage argued against this for most clonotypes.

Only healthy Caucasian donors were included. Three pairs of female monozygotic twins, all aged 18 to 29 years, were included in the twin cohort. Peripheral blood mononuclear cells were the source from which RNA for the TCR libraries was isolated. The CDR3 holds 12 amino acids from the cysteine to the phenylalanine. Only the CDR3 region is kept as DNA, spanning 36 bases read in frame from base 1. The junction shows trimming of 4 bases on V and 11 bases on J, and the gene matches do not reach 7 bases of it. CDR1 and CDR2 were assigned from the germline V gene as MNHEY and SVGAGI. Libraries were prepared through 5' RACE. The run used an Illumina HiSeq 2000. A universal primer binding site was introduced by template switching, and a unique molecular identifier was present in the final cDNA, enabling accurate counting of TCR cDNA molecules. Specific primers in the conserved constant-segment region were used to synthesize first-strand cDNA for TCR alpha and beta chains. To control for contamination, each cDNA library was double barcoded with a SMART-Mk sample barcode plus Illumina barcodes. TruSeq adapter sequences and Illumina sample barcodes were added in two successive PCR steps. The Illumina HiSeq platform was used with custom primers to sequence TCR alpha and beta cDNA libraries. In the authors' own workflow: MiGEC processed the raw reads to extract unique molecular identifiers, while MiXCR was used to determine the CDR3 positions. Recombination models were inferred per individual with the repgenHMM and IGoR tools using an EM algorithm. The analysis of shared clonotypes was done with the tcR package in R, with sharing normalized by the product of cloneset sizes. Out-of-frame nonproductive sequences were analyzed to study raw recombination free of thymic and clonal selection effects. The public reads were reanalyzed by TCRdb: fastp trimming at Q25, MiXCR alignment, in-frame beta chains only. One record per CDR3 amino acid sequence lists the most common genes and DNA. What appears here as the V and J calls and clone size reflects TCRdb's work, not the paper's. The sample contains approximately 630,000 distinct CDR3 sequences, 7% to 7.5% of them found a single time. Roughly 1.6% of the sample belongs to the ten largest clones.

In its sample, this clonotype was seen many times. Its cognate antigen has yet to be identified. No base quality information exists; no much larger clone differs at one position. In addition, the sample was reused for a study of yellow fever vaccine responses in identical twins. As the second paper documents: The T cell response to vaccination in identical twins was reported by the authors to appear partly convergent and partly personalized. Focusing on identical twins, the study followed the T cell clones that responded to the vaccine, and did so with precision.

The receptor comes from a woman between 18 and 30 years old in good health. The chain was built from TRBV6-5 and TRBJ1-1; 7 bases in the junction line up with TRBD1. Sequenced: PBMCs. The DNA reads as follows: TGTGCCAGCAGTTTTAACAGGGGTGAGGCTTTCTTT. The encoded protein is CASSFNRGEAFF.